This T cell receptor (beta chain) was identified during a study of T cells in Graves' hyperthyroidism and ophthalmopathy. General study results and limits: Clonotypes that were expanded in thyroid above 0.001 mostly appeared in blood too.

Amplification of TCR beta CDR3 regions was performed using RNA transcripts as template. First-round RT-PCR targeting the TCR CDR3 was performed with the HTBI primer set. TCRdb re-derived calls from the multiplex PCR reads in MiXCR, one entry per CDR3 protein. The top ten hold about 21% of the sample, which has about 350,000 distinct CDR3 sequences, about 15% seen once. This clonotype was counted ten times or more. Its antigen is unknown. The specimen was blood. The receptor's source is a woman aged 55-69 years with Graves' ophthalmopathy.

CDR3 DNA sequence: TGTGCCAGCAGTCGGACGGCCCGTGAGCAGTTCTTC. Translating it yields CASSRTAREQFF. J is TRBJ2-1 and V is TRBV28; D unclear. Trimming cost V 5 bases and J 9 bases, with 11 bases left between them. This CDR3 contains 12 residues. The germline gives CDR1 MDHEN, CDR2 SYDVKM.